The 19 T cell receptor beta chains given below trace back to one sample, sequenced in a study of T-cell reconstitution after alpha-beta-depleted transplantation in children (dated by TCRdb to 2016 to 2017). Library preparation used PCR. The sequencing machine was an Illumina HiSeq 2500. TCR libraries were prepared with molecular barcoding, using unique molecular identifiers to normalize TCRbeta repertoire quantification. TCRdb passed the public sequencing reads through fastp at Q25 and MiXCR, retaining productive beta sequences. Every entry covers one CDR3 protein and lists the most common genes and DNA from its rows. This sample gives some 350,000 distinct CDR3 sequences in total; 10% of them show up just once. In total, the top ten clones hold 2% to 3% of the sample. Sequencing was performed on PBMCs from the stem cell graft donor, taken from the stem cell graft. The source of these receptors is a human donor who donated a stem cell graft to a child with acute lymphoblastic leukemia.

The CDR3 bases are TGTGCCAGTAGGTCAGAAACGGAGGACGATACTAACTATGGCTACACCTTC. Translating gives CASRSETEDDTNYGYTF. The V gene is TRBV19, the J gene TRBJ1-2; no firm D call. V lost 6 bases and J lost 0, with 20 bases in between. Germline V CDR1 and CDR2: LNHDA, SQIVND (reference sequence). CDR3 length: 17 residues.

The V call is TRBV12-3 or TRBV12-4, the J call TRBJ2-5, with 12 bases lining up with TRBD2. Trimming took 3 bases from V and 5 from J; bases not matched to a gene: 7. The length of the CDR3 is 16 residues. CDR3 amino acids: CASSFLAGGPGETQYF. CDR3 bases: TGTGCCAGCAGTTTTCTAGCGGGAGGGCCTGGGGAGACCCAGTACTTC.

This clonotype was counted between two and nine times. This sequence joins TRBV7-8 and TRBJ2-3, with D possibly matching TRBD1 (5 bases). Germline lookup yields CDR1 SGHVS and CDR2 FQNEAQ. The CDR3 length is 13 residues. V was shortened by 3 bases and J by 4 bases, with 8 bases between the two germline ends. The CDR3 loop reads CASSFRVADTQYF. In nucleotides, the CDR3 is TGTGCCAGCAGCTTCAGGGTGGCAGATACGCAGTATTTT.

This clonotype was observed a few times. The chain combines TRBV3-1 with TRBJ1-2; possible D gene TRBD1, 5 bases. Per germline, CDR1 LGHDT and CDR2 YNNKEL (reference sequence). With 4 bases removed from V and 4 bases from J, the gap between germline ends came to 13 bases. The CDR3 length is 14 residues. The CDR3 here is CASSRSGGGYGYTF. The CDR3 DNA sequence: TGTGCCAGCAGCCGATCGGGGGGGGGCTATGGCTACACCTTC.

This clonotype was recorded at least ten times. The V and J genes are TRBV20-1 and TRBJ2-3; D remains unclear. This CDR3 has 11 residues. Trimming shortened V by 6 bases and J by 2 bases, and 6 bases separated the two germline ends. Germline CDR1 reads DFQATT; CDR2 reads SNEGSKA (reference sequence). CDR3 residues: CSASVTDTQYF. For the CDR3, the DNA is TGCAGTGCGTCGGTCACAGATACGCAGTATTTT.

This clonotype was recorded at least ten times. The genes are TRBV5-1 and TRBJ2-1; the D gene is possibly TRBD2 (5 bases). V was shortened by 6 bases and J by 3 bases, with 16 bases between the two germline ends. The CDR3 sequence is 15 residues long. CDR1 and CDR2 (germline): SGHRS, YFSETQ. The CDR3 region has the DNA TGCGCCAGCAAGCGTGGAGGTGGGGTCTACAATGAGCAGTTCTTC. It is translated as CASKRGGGVYNEQFF.

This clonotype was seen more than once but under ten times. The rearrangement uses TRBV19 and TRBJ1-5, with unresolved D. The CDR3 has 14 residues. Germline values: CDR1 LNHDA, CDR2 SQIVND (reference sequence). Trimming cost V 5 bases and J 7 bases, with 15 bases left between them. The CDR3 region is CASSPVGPGQPQHF. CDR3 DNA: TGTGCCAGTAGTCCTGTGGGCCCGGGGCAGCCCCAGCATTTT.

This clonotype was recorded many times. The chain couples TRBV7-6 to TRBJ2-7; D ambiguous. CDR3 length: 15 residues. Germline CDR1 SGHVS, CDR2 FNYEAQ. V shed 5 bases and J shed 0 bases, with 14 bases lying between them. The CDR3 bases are TGTGCCAGCAGCCACGGTCCTCTTAGCTCCTACGAGCAGTACTTC. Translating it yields CASSHGPLSSYEQYF.

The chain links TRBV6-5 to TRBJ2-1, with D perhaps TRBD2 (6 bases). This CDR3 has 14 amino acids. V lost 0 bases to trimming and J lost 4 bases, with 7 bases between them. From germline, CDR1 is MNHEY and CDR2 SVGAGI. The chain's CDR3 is CASSYSAGYNEQFF. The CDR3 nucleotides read TGTGCCAGCAGTTACTCGGCGGGGTACAATGAGCAGTTCTTC.

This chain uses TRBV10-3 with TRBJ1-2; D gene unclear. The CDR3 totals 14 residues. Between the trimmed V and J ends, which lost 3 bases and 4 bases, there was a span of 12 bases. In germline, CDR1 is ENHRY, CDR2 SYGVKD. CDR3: CAISDAWESYGYTF. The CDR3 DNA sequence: TGTGCCATCAGTGATGCTTGGGAGAGCTATGGCTACACCTTC.

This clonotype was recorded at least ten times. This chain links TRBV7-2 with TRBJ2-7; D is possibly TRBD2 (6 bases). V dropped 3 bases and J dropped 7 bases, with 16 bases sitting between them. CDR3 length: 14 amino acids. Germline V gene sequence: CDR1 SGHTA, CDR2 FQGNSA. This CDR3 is CASSFRRAGSEQYF. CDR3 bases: TGTGCCAGCAGCTTTCGGAGGGCCGGTTCAGAGCAGTACTTC.

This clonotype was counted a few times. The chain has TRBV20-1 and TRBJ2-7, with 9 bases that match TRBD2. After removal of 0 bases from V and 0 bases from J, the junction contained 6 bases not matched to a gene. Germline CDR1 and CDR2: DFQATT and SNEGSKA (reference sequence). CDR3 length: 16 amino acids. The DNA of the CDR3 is TGCAGTGCTAGAGATCGAGTTAGCGGGAGCTCCTACGAGCAGTACTTC. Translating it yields CSARDRVSGSSYEQYF.

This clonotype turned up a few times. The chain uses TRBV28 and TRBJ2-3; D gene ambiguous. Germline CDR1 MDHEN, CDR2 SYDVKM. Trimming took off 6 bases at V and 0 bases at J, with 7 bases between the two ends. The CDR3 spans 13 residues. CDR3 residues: CASSNPSTDTQYF. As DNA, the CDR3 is TGTGCCAGCAGCAACCCCAGCACAGATACGCAGTATTTT. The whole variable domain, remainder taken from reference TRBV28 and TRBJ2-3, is DVKVTQSSRYLVKRTGEKVFLECVQDMDHENMFWYRQDPGLGLRLIYFSYDVKMKEKGDIPEGYSVSREKKERFSLILESASTNQTSMYLCASSNPSTDTQYFGPGTRLTVL.

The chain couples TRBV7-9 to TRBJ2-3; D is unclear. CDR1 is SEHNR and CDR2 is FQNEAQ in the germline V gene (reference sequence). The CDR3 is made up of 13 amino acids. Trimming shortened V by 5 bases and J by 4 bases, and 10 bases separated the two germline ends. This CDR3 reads CASSPTWADTQYF. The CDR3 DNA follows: TGTGCCAGCAGCCCTACGTGGGCAGATACGCAGTATTTT.

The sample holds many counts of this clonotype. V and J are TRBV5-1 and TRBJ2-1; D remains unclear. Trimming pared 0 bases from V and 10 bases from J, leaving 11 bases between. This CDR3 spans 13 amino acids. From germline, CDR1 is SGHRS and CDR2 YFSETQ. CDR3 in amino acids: CASSLDALGEQFF. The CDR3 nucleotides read TGCGCCAGCAGCTTGGACGCCTTGGGGGAGCAGTTCTTC.

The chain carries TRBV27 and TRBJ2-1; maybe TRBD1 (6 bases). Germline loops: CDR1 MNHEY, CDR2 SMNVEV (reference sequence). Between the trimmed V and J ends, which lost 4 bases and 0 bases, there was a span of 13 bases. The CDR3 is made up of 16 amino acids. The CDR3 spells CASSWQGSLSYNEQFF. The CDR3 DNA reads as TGTGCCAGCAGTTGGCAGGGGTCCCTCTCCTACAATGAGCAGTTCTTC.

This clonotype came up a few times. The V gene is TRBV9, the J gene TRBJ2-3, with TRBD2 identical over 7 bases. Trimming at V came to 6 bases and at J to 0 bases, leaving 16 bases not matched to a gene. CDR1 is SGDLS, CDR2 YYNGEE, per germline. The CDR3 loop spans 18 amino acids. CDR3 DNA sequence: TGTGCCAGCACCCGTACGGGGGGAGGATCTCCCAGCACAGATACGCAGTATTTT. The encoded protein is CASTRTGGGSPSTDTQYF.

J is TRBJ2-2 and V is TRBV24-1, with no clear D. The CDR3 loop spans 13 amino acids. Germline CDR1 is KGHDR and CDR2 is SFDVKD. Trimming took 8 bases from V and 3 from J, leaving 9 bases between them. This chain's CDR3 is CATKERDTGELFF. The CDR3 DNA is TGTGCCACCAAGGAAAGGGACACCGGGGAGCTGTTTTTT.

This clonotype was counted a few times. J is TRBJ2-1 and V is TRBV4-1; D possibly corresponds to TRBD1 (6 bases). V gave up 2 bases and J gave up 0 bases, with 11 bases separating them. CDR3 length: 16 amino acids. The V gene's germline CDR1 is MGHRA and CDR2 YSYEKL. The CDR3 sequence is CASSQTRGSSYNEQFF. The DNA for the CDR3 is TGCGCCAGCAGCCAAACTAGGGGGAGCTCCTACAATGAGCAGTTCTTC.